The entry below gives a single T cell receptor (beta chain) sequence along with its context. Its target is unknown. The CDR3 length is 13 residues. The ends were cut back, 1 base at V and 7 bases at J, with 7 bases in the middle. The germline gives CDR1 SGHTA, CDR2 FQGTGA. MiXCR, applied by TCRdb to the RT-PCR reads, yields one record per CDR3 protein. The sample holds approximately 500,000 distinct CDR3 sequences, roughly 13% seen once. The sample is drawn from a study of response to subunit inactivated influenza vaccine. Study-wide findings and caveats: T cells newly recruited by each seasonal influenza vaccination are few, the authors suggested.

The origin of this receptor is a man aged 45-65 years who received an inactivated influenza vaccine. This specimen was PBMCs from blood, taken roughly 45 days after vaccination. The rearrangement joins TRBV7-3 to TRBJ2-2; possible D gene TRBD1, 5 bases. The CDR3 sequence is CASSLIGDGELFF. CDR3 DNA: TGTGCCAGCAGCTTAATAGGGGACGGGGAGCTGTTTTTT. Looking up the rest from reference TRBV7-3 and TRBJ2-2 gives the full variable domain: GAGVSQTPSNKVTEKGKYVELRCDPISGHTALYWYRQSLGQGPEFLIYFQGTGAADDSGLPNDRFFAVRPEGSVSTLKIQRTERGDSAVYLCASSLIGDGELFFGEGSRLTVL.